This is a list of T cell receptor beta chains from one sample in a study of blood T cell repertoires in COVID-19. Profiled with immunoSEQ multiplex PCR; TCRdb holds only in-frame clones, not every one. The profile shows around 82,000 clones, 85% of them singletons. Sequenced sample: peripheral blood. These receptor sequences come from a man aged 50 or older with COVID-19, enrolled during active disease. The conserved cysteine and the conserved F or W are not part of the CDR3 here.

J gene | V gene | CDR3 length | CDR3 protein
TRBJ1-1 | TRBV9 | 12 | ASSGREMNTEAF
TRBJ2-7 | TRBV28 | 17 | ASSSPTGLAGPRVYEQY
TRBJ2-3 | TRBV5-8 | 14 | ASSSGLAGTTDTQY
TRBJ2-7 | TRBV4-2 | 13 | ASSQAGTSVYEQY
TRBJ1-1 | TRBV6-5 | 11 | ASSYSQGNEAF
TRBJ1-2 | TRBV3-1/TRBV3-2 | 12 | ASRDRTAVYGYT
TRBJ2-1 | TRBV5-4 | 12 | ASSLVNSYNEQF
TRBJ2-7 | TRBV30 | 10 | AWGTGPYEQY
TRBJ2-7 | TRBV7-2 | 12 | ASSLSRTGYEQY
TRBJ2-2 | TRBV24-1 | 10 | ATWGQAGELF
TRBJ1-4 | TRBV6-6 | 15 | ASSPTGTGITNEKLF
TRBJ2-7 | TRBV6-6 | 10 | ASNQGQGEQY
TRBJ1-1 | TRBV27 | 11 | ASSLLHNTEAF
TRBJ2-3 | TRBV24-1 | 14 | ATSDRPQGSTDTQY
TRBJ2-1 | TRBV5-8 | 14 | ASSLTLGGGRDEQF
TRBJ1-1 | TRBV5-1 | 14 | ASSLGLGRVNTEAF